This entry is about one T cell receptor (beta chain). The antigen is undetermined. V lost 5 bases to trimming and J lost 3 bases, with 16 bases between them. The CDR3 has 15 amino acids. Germline lookup yields CDR1 LNHDA and CDR2 SQIVND (reference sequence). The record originates from a study of T cell responses to AZD1222 COVID-19 vaccine. Across the whole study: It was second doses at about 4 or about 12 weeks that were pooled.

The study, taken as a whole, reports: The reported proportion of spike-specific TCRs targeting unmutated variant regions was nearly half. In a largely white British group with more females than males, clonal diversity was possibly underestimated. Researchers report vaccine-associated CD4 TCRs spanning spike, with dominance at 160-218 and 743-854.

Only in-frame clones appear in the TCRdb table, and some are missing; sequencing was by immunoSEQ multiplex PCR. This table holds some 130,000 clones, 93% found once. The rearrangement uses TRBV19 and TRBJ1-1, with D perhaps matching TRBD1 (5 bases). The sequencing used peripheral blood, collected on day 0 of AZD1222 vaccination. The source of this sequence is an adult in good health. CDR3 nucleotide sequence: TGTGCCAGTAGTCCTTCGACAGAATGGGACACTGAAGCTTTCTTT. Translation gives CASSPSTEWDTEAFF.